These 2 T cell receptor beta chains were all obtained from the same sample, sequenced in a study of spatial heterogeneity in lung cancer. Points from the study as a whole: Tumors with more nonsynonymous mutations had more expanded intratumoral alpha and beta TCRs.

Their antigens remain unidentified. Time point defined: sample taken at primary tumor resection. A single record per CDR3 protein comes from TCRdb applying MiXCR to the 5' RACE reads. This table has about 1,600 distinct CDR3 sequences, around 20% appearing once. Sample: lung tumor tissue, taken at surgery. The source of these receptors is a male donor with early-stage non-small cell lung cancer.

This clonotype rates as large. A library made for alpha chains picked up this beta chain off target, so its size means little. The CDR3 coding sequence is TGTGCCAGCAGTTTCGCGACAGGGGGCATGAATGAGCAGTTCTTC. It codes for CASSFATGGMNEQFF. This chain uses TRBV12-3 or TRBV12-4 with TRBJ2-1; 10 bases line up with TRBD1. Trimming took 3 bases from V and 7 from J; bases not matched to a gene: 6. There are 15 residues in the CDR3.

By sample share, this clonotype is large. The library was designed around alpha chains, so this beta chain is a stray read whose abundance carries little weight. The V and J genes are TRBV5-6 and TRBJ1-5; possibly TRBD1 for D (5 bases). This CDR3 contains 14 residues. V was cut by 1 base and J by 4 bases, with 9 bases left in between. CDR1 is SGHDT and CDR2 is YYEEEE in the germline V gene. CDR3 coding DNA: TGTGCCAGCAGCTTGTACGGGGGGAATCAGCCCCAGCATTTT. Residues: CASSLYGGNQPQHF.